These T cell receptor beta chains were read from a single sample in a study of cytomegalovirus exposure and HLA in healthy donors. Produced via immunoSEQ multiplex PCR; TCRdb's table is partial and in-frame only. The sample lists 130,000 or so clones, roughly 89% seen once, with less than 2% in the top ten. The specimen sequenced was PBMCs. These receptors were collected from a woman under 30 in good health and CMV-seronegative. CDR3s include the opening cysteine and the closing phenylalanine or tryptophan. The order of the fields is CDR3 DNA, CDR3 protein, J gene, V gene, CDR3 length, D gene, clone size. A D gene is named only where the DNA matches it firmly. Part of the rows lack a size; the others show once, few, many or a class for expanded clones.

TGCGCCAGCAGCCCGGGGGACCGGAACATTCAGTACTTC CASSPGDRNIQYF TRBJ2-4 TRBV5-1 13 . .
TGCGCCAGCAGCGAACCCTCCGGGACAGGGGTTCGCTACTACGAGCAGTACTTC CASSEPSGTGVRYYEQYF TRBJ2-7 TRBV5-1 18 TRBD1 .
TGTGCCAGCAGCCAAGGACAGGGTACTGAAGCTTTCTTT CASSQGQGTEAFF TRBJ1-1 TRBV6-1 13 TRBD1 .
TGCAGCGTTGAAGAGTATCCAGATACGCAGTATTTT CSVEEYPDTQYF TRBJ2-3 TRBV29-1 12 . .
TGTGCCAGTATGCAACTCACCGGGGAGCTGTTTTTT CASMQLTGELFF TRBJ2-2 TRBV19 12 . few
TGTGCCAGCAGTTACTCCCGACAGCTGTATGGCTACACCTTC CASSYSRQLYGYTF TRBJ1-2 TRBV6-6 14 . .
TGTGCCACCAGCATAGGAGTAGGCACTGAAGCTTTCTTT CATSIGVGTEAFF TRBJ1-1 TRBV15 13 . .
TGCGCCAGCAGCATGACGGGGAGACGCTACGAGCAGTACTTC CASSMTGRRYEQYF TRBJ2-7 TRBV5-1 14 . .
TGTGCCAGCCGGGACAGGGCTTTTATGAACACTGAAGCTTTCTTT CASRDRAFMNTEAFF TRBJ1-1 TRBV2 15 TRBD1 .
TGTGCCAGTAAGTCTGGGAGGGGACAAATTAACAATCAGCCCCAGCATTTT CASKSGRGQINNQPQHF TRBJ1-5 TRBV19 17 . .
TGCGCCAGCAGCTTCGGCACAGGGTTTGGCACAGATACGCAGTATTTT CASSFGTGFGTDTQYF TRBJ2-3 TRBV5-1 16 . .
TGTGCCACCAGCAGAGACGCGAACAGCTTTCAGCCCCAGCATTTT CATSRDANSFQPQHF TRBJ1-5 TRBV15 15 . .
TGCGCCAGCAGCTTGGAGCAGGGGAAACTTAACTATGGCTACACCTTC CASSLEQGKLNYGYTF TRBJ1-2 TRBV5-1 16 . .